This TCR beta chain was sequenced during a study of T cell responses to AZD1222 COVID-19 vaccine (dated by TCRdb to about 2021). Regarding the study in general: Because spike-specific TCR depth and breadth did not differ between the two schedules, AZD1222 recipients who got a second dose at roughly 4 weeks were pooled with those who got a second dose at roughly 12 weeks. Trial participants were enrolled by age into 18-55, 56-69 and 70-plus year subgroups, with about 150, 28 and 57 TCR-sequenced participants respectively. A total of about 230 trial participants underwent TCR sequencing, of whom around 200 received two doses of AZD1222 and about 25 received two doses of the MenACWY control vaccine. Points the paper makes about the study in general: Because no day 14 peak-response samples were available, the repertoires could be characterized only after the peak T cell response. Conclusions about previously exposed vaccinees were limited because only six AZD1222 recipients were SARS-CoV-2 seropositive at baseline. The vaccine-associated CD4 TCRs covered the entire spike protein, and the dominant responses fell in regions 160-218 and 743-854. In the small 56-69-year group, the increase in depth fell short of significance, most likely because of low power. Reportedly, close to half of the unique spike-specific TCRs recognized epitopes lying outside the regions that are mutated in the B.1.351 and B.1.1.7 variants. Participants were mostly white British, with more females than males. The authors suggested clonal diversity may have been underestimated. After two AZD1222 doses, spike-specific TCR breadth and depth were significantly higher than at day 0 and than in MenACWY recipients.

The CDR3 regions of human TCRbeta chains were analyzed by immunosequencing. Per the authors' processing: Repertoire TCRs were checked for matches against a reference library of SARS-CoV-2-specific TCRs that had been generated using the MIRA antigen-specificity platform. Breadth was defined as the fraction of unique TCRs that were SARS-CoV-2-associated. Depth was defined as the fraction of total T cells that were SARS-CoV-2-associated. Using the MIRA data, every spike-specific TCR was mapped to the spike region that the TCR reacted to and assigned to either a CD4 or a CD8 class. Log10-transformed breadth and depth values were compared by one-way ANOVA with Sidak's multiple comparisons tests. TCRdb mirrors the immuneACCESS table, restricted to in-frame sequences. Some clones are absent from its copies; in checked studies, under half trace to an unresolved V gene, and the reason for the others is unknown. That table furnishes V, J and clone size, whereas the DNA furnished D and trimming. A total of around 130,000 clones appear in this sample, 70% to 90% of them only once. 12% of the sample rests with the top ten.

According to the study, the label for this sample's time point signals: baseline before first vaccination. Samples from vaccinated people were obtained from the UK trials COV001 and COV002, which included a single-blind randomized controlled phase 2/3 trial of AZD1222 (ChAdOx1 nCoV-19) in healthy adults. For TCRbeta chain sequencing, PBMC samples were collected from trial participants at day 0 and at day 28 after the second dose. On this clone: What antigen it recognizes has not been identified. No clone much larger than this one lies a single base away; base qualities are absent.

The origin of this receptor is an adult in good health. The sequences come from peripheral blood, collected on day 0 of AZD1222 vaccination.

The nucleotide sequence is given as TGTGCCAGCAGCTCCGTTCGGAGGAGCTCCTACAATGAGCAGTTCTTC. It encodes CASSSVRRSSYNEQFF. In this chain, TRBV11-2 is recombined with TRBJ2-1, with TRBD2 as a weak D call on 5 bases. Looking up the germline V gene yields CDR1 SGHAT and CDR2 FQNNGV. V is pared back by 4 bases and J by 0 bases, with 13 bases lying between the germline termini. The CDR3 measures 16 amino acids from cysteine to phenylalanine. The kept DNA is CDR3 alone, 48 bases in frame from the first base.